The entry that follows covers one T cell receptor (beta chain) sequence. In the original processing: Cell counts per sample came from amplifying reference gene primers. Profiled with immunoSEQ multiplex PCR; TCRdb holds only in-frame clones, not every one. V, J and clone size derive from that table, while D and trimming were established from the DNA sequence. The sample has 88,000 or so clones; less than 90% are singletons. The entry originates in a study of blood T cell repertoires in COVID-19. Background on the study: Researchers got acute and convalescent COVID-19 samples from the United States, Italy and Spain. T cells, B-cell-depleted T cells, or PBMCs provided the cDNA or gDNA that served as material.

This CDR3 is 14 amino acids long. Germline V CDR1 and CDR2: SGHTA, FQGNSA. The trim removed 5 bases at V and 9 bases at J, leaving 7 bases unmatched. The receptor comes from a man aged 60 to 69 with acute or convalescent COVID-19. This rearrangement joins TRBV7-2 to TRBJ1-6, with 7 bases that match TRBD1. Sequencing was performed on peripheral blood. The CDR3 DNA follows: TGTGCCAGCAGCCAAGACAGGGCAGGTTCACCCCTCCACTTT. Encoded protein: CASSQDRAGSPLHF. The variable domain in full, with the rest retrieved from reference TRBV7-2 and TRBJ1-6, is GAGVSQSPSNKVTEKGKDVELRCDPISGHTALYWYRQSLGQGLEFLIYFQGNSAPDKSGLPSDRFSAERTGGSVSTLTIQRTQQEDSAVYLCASSQDRAGSPLHFGNGTRLTVT.